The clone carrying this T cell receptor beta chain occurred a few times. Its antigen is not known. The record originates from a study of cytotoxic CD8 clonotypes in ibrutinib-treated CLL. Study overall: The taking of response samples occurred after a median about 12 months of treatment, with a range of 6 to 36.

Study observations and caveats: Sampling schedules were unmatched across sustained-remission and progressing patients.

The method was immunoSEQ multiplex PCR; TCRdb's version includes in-frame clones alone and lacks a portion of them. The data show about 270,000 clones, with more than 70% seen just once and about 5.3% held by the top ten. This CDR3 region has 15 residues. Trimming cost V 7 bases and J 5 bases, with 20 bases left between them. Germline V gene lookup returns CDR1 SQVTM and CDR2 ANQGSEA. The sequence was obtained from a human donor with chronic lymphocytic leukemia. The V gene is TRBV29-1, the J gene TRBJ1-4; D call uncertain. Sequencing used PBMCs, obtained at disease progression, from a patient treated with ibrutinib. The CDR3: CSAVLVGRSNEKLFF. CDR3 DNA: TGCAGCGCCGTACTGGTAGGCCGGTCGAATGAAAAACTGTTTTTT. Using reference TRBV29-1 and TRBJ1-4 for the parts outside the CDR3, the full variable domain is SAVISQKPSRDICQRGTSLTIQCQVDSQVTMMFWYRQQPGQSLTLIATANQGSEATYESGFVIDKFPISRPNLTFSTLTVSNMSPEDSSIYLCSAVLVGRSNEKLFFGSGTQLSVL.